A single TCR beta chain is shown here with its context. This specimen belongs to a study of blood T cell repertoires in COVID-19. Overall study: Acute and convalescent COVID-19 specimens originated in the United States, Italy and Spain. T cells, B-cell-depleted T cells, or PBMCs supplied cDNA or gDNA.

Authors' analysis steps: Amplifying reference gene primers gave estimates of nucleated cell counts. The table came from immunoSEQ multiplex PCR; TCRdb's copy has only in-frame clones and leaves some out. Clone size and the V and J calls come from that table; the DNA yielded D and trimming. Altogether about 37,000 clones are present, roughly nine tenths being singletons, with the ten largest covering 5% to 7%. This clonotype was obtained from a human donor in a cohort sampled during active COVID-19. Sequencing input: peripheral blood.

The CDR3 bases are TGTGCCAGCAGCCAACGAGGGGGTTCGACTGAAGCTTTCTTT. It yields the protein CASSQRGGSTEAFF. This chain joins TRBV3-1 (or the pseudogene TRBV3-2) and TRBJ1-1; D perhaps matches TRBD1 (6 bases). The V and J ends lost 2 bases and 5 bases respectively, with 12 bases between them. This CDR3 spans 14 amino acids. Germline CDR1 is LGHDT and CDR2 is YNNKEL (reference sequence).